Listed here are 10 T cell receptor beta chains from one sample, sequenced in a study of blood T cell repertoires in COVID-19. The repertoire was sequenced with immunoSEQ multiplex PCR; TCRdb's copy has only in-frame clones and lacks some. The sample includes about 330,000 clones, about 90% of them seen just once. Material: PBMCs or T cells enriched from blood (not recorded which). Source of these receptors: a man in his thirties or forties who had recovered from COVID-19.

The V and J genes are TRBV3-1 (or the pseudogene TRBV3-2) and TRBJ1-4, with TRBD1 identical over 7 bases. This CDR3 is built from 16 residues. V trimming: 3 bases; J trimming: 5 bases; junction bases outside the gene matches: 9. The V gene's germline CDR1 is LGHDT and CDR2 YNNKEL (reference sequence). CDR3 region: CASSQNLQGWNEKLFF. The CDR3, as DNA: TGTGCCAGCAGCCAGAACCTACAGGGGTGGAATGAAAAACTGTTTTTT.

CDR3 nucleotides: TGTGCCAGCAGCTTAAGGGGCCATGGTGTGAACACTGAAGCTTTCTTT. Protein sequence: CASSLRGHGVNTEAFF. This chain connects TRBV7-8 to TRBJ1-1, with a tentative D call TRBD1 (5 bases). The length of the CDR3 is 16 residues. With 2 bases removed from V and 0 bases from J, the gap between germline ends came to 13 bases. Germline loops: CDR1 SGHVS, CDR2 FQNEAQ.

The genes are TRBV25-1 and TRBJ2-7, with TRBD1 matching over 8 bases. The germline V gene has CDR1 MGHDK and CDR2 SYGVNS. The trim removed 9 bases at V and 7 bases at J, leaving 8 bases unmatched. The CDR3 spans 12 residues. CDR3 sequence (DNA): TGTGCCAGATGGACAGGGACTCGGGAGCAGTACTTC. Translation: CARWTGTREQYF.

This clone showed up just once. The chain employs TRBV6-5 and TRBJ1-3, with D perhaps TRBD1 (5 bases). The germline gives CDR1 MNHEY, CDR2 SVGAGI. The CDR3 length is 13 residues. Trimming pared 7 bases from V and 3 bases from J, leaving 10 bases between. The CDR3 sequence is CASTGSNGNTIYF. CDR3 DNA sequence: TGTGCCAGCACAGGGTCCAATGGAAACACCATATATTTT.

The chain couples TRBV25-1 to TRBJ1-2; maybe TRBD1 (6 bases). Between the trimmed V and J ends, which lost 7 bases and 2 bases, there was a span of 11 bases. Germline loops: CDR1 MGHDK, CDR2 SYGVNS. The CDR3 has 13 residues. CDR3 DNA sequence: TGTGCCAGCAACCCTACAGGGAACTATGGCTACACCTTC. Residues: CASNPTGNYGYTF.

The chain combines TRBV2 with TRBJ2-5, with 9 bases fitting TRBD1. The J segment lost 5 bases and the V segment lost 1 base, leaving 5 bases of the junction unmatched. CDR1 and CDR2 from the germline V gene are SNHLY and FYNNEI. This CDR3 contains 15 residues. CDR3 sequence reads: CASSEEGQGRETQYF. As DNA, the CDR3 is TGTGCCAGCAGTGAAGAGGGACAGGGTCGGGAGACCCAGTACTTC. Full variable domain (remainder filled in from reference TRBV2 and TRBJ2-5): EPEVTQTPSHQVTQMGQEVILRCVPISNHLYFYWYRQILGQKVEFLVSFYNNEISEKSEIFDDQFSVERPDGSNFTLKIRSTKLEDSAMYFCASSEEGQGRETQYFGPGTRLLVL.

This CDR3 is CASSLEETVTYGYTF. The DNA for the CDR3 is TGTGCCAGCAGTTTAGAAGAGACAGTCACCTATGGCTACACCTTC. V is TRBV2 and J is TRBJ1-2; perhaps TRBD1 as D (5 bases). CDR1 is SNHLY, CDR2 FYNNEI, per germline. Trimming cost V 5 bases and J 4 bases, with 17 bases left between them. This CDR3 contains 15 residues.

V gene TRBV7-2 combines with J gene TRBJ1-5, with 7 bases fitting TRBD1. Germline CDR1 and CDR2: SGHTA and FQGNSA. V shed 5 bases and J 2 bases; nucleotides not matched to a gene: 6. This CDR3 comprises 15 residues. CDR3 amino acids: CASSPRQGGNQPQHF. The DNA of the CDR3 is TGTGCCAGCAGCCCTCGACAGGGTGGCAATCAGCCCCAGCATTTT.

The chain employs TRBV5-1 and TRBJ1-2; a weak D match, TRBD1 (6 bases). Germline V gene data show CDR1 as SGHRS and CDR2 as YFSETQ. The CDR3 length is 14 residues. V shed 4 bases and J shed 1 base, with 11 bases lying between them. This CDR3 is CASSMDSLNYGYTF. CDR3 in DNA: TGCGCCAGCAGCATGGACAGCCTTAACTATGGCTACACCTTC.

This chain links TRBV2 with TRBJ2-1, with D maybe TRBD1 (6 bases). Germline V gene sequence: CDR1 SNHLY, CDR2 FYNNEI. The CDR3 sequence is 16 residues long. V was clipped by 4 bases and J by 0 bases, with 13 bases between them. The CDR3 reads CASSVLTGPSYNEQFF. CDR3 sequence (DNA): TGTGCCAGCAGTGTTCTGACAGGACCCTCCTACAATGAGCAGTTCTTC.